This TCR beta chain is drawn from a study of identical twins. This CDR3 contains 15 residues. Germline CDR1 is DFQATT and CDR2 is SNEGSKA (reference sequence). The trim removed 6 bases at V and 7 bases at J, leaving 7 bases unmatched. This clonotype turned up a few times. Antigen specificity is unknown. Overall study results and limits: Out-of-frame alpha sequences common to twins exhibited a surplus of low generation probability.

TCRdb itself ran the 5' RACE reads through MiXCR, one entry per CDR3 protein. The table includes approximately 1.8 million distinct CDR3 sequences, roughly 35% detected once. The TCR originated in a newborn girl in good health. The sample consisted of cord blood. The chain employs TRBV20-1 and TRBJ2-1; 15 nucleotides line up with TRBD2. CDR3 bases: TGCAGTGCGCGGACTAGCGGGGGGGCATTGAATGAGCAGTTCTTC. Amino acid sequence: CSARTSGGALNEQFF.